Listed below are T cell receptor beta chains from one sample, sequenced in a study of T-cell reconstitution after alpha-beta-depleted transplantation in children. From the PCR reads, TCRdb called clonotypes with MiXCR, one entry per CDR3 protein. The sample includes approximately 640,000 distinct CDR3 sequences, roughly 15% of them seen just once. The material sequenced was PBMCs from the stem cell graft donor, taken from the stem cell graft. The receptors here all came from a human donor who donated a stem cell graft to a child with acute myeloid leukemia. The CDR3 runs from the conserved cysteine through the conserved F or W. The order of the fields is D gene, J gene, V gene, clone size, CDR3 DNA, CDR3 protein. D genes are given only for firm matches. Clone size, where shown, is once, few, many, or a class for clones that have expanded.

TRBD1,TRBJ1-3,TRBV20-1,many,TGCAGTGCCTTGAACGGGGGACAGGGACGAAACACCATATATTTT,CSALNGGQGRNTIYF
.,TRBJ1-2,TRBV10-3,many,TGTGCCATCAGTGAGTTGGACAGAACTAACTATGGCTACACCTTC,CAISELDRTNYGYTF
.,TRBJ2-3,TRBV18,.,TGTGCCAGCTCGTCCCAGGGTGGAGATACGCAGTATTTT,CASSSQGGDTQYF
TRBD1,TRBJ1-1,TRBV20-1,.,TGCAGTGCTAACCCAGGGGGGGCGGACACTGAAGCTTTCTTT,CSANPGGADTEAFF
.,TRBJ2-1,TRBV29-1,many,TGCAGCGTTGAACCGGGGGACGGTGAGCAGTTCTTC,CSVEPGDGEQFF
.,TRBJ1-6,TRBV20-1,many,TGCAGTGCTAGAGATCATGGACCTCATTCACCCCTCCACTTT,CSARDHGPHSPLHF
TRBD2,TRBJ2-1,TRBV20-1,many,TGCAGTGCCAACCTAGCGGGGGGACACAATGAGCAGTTCTTC,CSANLAGGHNEQFF
TRBD2,TRBJ2-3,TRBV11-2,few,TGTGCCAGCGCCCCTCGACCCAGCGGGGTTTTTATGGCAGATACGCAGTATTTT,CASAPRPSGVFMADTQYF
TRBD2,TRBJ2-3,TRBV20-1,many,TGCAGTGCTAGCCCAGCGGGGGGGCTAGATACGCAGTATTTT,CSASPAGGLDTQYF
TRBD2,TRBJ2-1,TRBV2,.,TGTGCCAGCAGTGCGGCGCGGGGGGTTTCCGTGGAGCAGTTCTTC,CASSAARGVSVEQFF
TRBD2,TRBJ2-3,TRBV4-3,many,TGCGCCAGCAGCCAGCGGAGGGGGACTAGTTCCGCGACAGATACGCAGTATTTT,CASSQRRGTSSATDTQYF
.,TRBJ2-7,TRBV12-3/TRBV12-4,many,TGTGCCAGCAGTTTCGGACTGGGATTCGAGCAGTACTTC,CASSFGLGFEQYF
.,TRBJ2-2,TRBV5-6,.,TGTGCCAGCACCTTATGGGGGGTCGCGAACACCGGGGAGCTGTTTTTT,CASTLWGVANTGELFF
.,TRBJ2-5,TRBV7-2,.,TGTGCCAGCAGCTTAGGATGGGATGGGGGTCGGCGGGAGACCCAGTACTTC,CASSLGWDGGRRETQYF
.,TRBJ1-2,TRBV7-9,.,TGTGCCAGCAGCTTCGTGACGAACTATGGCTACACCTTC,CASSFVTNYGYTF
.,TRBJ1-1,TRBV15,many,TGTGCCACCAGCAGAGTGGACATATCGAACACTGAAGCTTTCTTT,CATSRVDISNTEAFF
.,TRBJ2-3,TRBV20-1,many,TGCAGTGCCTCGGGAGATACGCAGTATTTT,CSASGDTQYF
.,TRBJ1-4,TRBV29-1,many,TGCAGCGTTGTGTCCGCTGAAAAACTGTTTTTT,CSVVSAEKLFF
.,TRBJ2-7,TRBV20-1,few,TGCAGTGCTCGAGGGTCTACGGGATCCTACGAGCAGTACTTC,CSARGSTGSYEQYF
.,TRBJ2-1,TRBV10-3,few,TGTGCCATCAGTGAGTCGAGGCAGGGAAATGAGCAGTTCTTC,CAISESRQGNEQFF
TRBD1,TRBJ1-1,TRBV5-1,.,TGCGCCAGCAGCACGTCCGTGAGACAGGGGTACCTTGAAGCTTTCTTT,CASSTSVRQGYLEAFF
.,TRBJ2-5,TRBV7-2,many,TGTGCCAGCAGCTTAGGACTAGTAGAGACCCAGTACTTC,CASSLGLVETQYF
.,TRBJ1-5,TRBV7-2,many,TGTGCCAGCAGCTTAGAGGCAGGTCGCAATCAGCCCCAGCATTTT,CASSLEAGRNQPQHF
TRBD1,TRBJ1-1,TRBV24-1,.,TGTGCCACCAGTGATTCCAGGACAGGGAAGAACACTGAAGCTTTCTTT,CATSDSRTGKNTEAFF
.,TRBJ1-1,TRBV4-3,.,TGCGCCAGCAGCCAAGACCAGACTAACACTGAAGCTTTCTTT,CASSQDQTNTEAFF
.,TRBJ2-1,TRBV7-2,many,TGTGCCAGCAGCTTCGTCGGGGAGCAGTTCTTC,CASSFVGEQFF